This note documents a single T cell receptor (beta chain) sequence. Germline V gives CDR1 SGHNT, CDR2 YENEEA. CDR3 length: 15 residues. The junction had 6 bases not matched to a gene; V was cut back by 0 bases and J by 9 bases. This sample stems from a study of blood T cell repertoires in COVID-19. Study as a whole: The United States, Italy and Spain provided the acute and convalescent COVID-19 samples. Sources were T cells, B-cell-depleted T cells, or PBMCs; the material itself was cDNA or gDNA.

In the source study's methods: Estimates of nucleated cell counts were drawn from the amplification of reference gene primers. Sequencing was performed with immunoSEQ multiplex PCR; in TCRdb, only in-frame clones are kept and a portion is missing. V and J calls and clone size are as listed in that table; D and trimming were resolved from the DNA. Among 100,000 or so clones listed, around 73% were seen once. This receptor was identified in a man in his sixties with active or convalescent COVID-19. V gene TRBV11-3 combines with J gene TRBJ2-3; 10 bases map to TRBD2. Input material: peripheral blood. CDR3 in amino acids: CASSLESGRAGTQYF. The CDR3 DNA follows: TGTGCCAGCAGCTTAGAGAGCGGGAGGGCCGGCACGCAGTATTTT.